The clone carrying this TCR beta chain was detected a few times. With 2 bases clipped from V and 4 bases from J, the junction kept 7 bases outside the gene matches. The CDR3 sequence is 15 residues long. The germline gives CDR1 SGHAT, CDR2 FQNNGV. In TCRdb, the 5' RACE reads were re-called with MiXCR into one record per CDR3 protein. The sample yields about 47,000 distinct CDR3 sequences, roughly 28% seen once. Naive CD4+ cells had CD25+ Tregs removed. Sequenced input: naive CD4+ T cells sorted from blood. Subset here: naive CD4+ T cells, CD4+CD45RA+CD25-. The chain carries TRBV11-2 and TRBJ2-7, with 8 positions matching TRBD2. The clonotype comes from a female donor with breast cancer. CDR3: CASSLMRGARYEQYF. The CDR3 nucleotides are TGTGCCAGCAGCTTAATGCGGGGGGCTAGGTACGAGCAGTACTTC. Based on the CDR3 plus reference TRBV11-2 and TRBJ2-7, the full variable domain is EAGVAQSPRYKIIEKRQSVAFWCNPISGHATLYWYQQILGQGPKLLIQFQNNGVVDDSQLPKDRFSAERLKGVDSTLKIQPAKLEDSAVYLCASSLMRGARYEQYFGPGTRLTVT.